The sequence of this T cell receptor (beta chain) was determined in a study of type 1 regulatory T cells. Study at large: T-allo10 is a Tr1-enriched, alloantigen-specific CD4 T cell product made in vitro.

TCRdb re-called the reads through MiXCR, storing one row per CDR3 protein. The table includes 80,000 to 100,000 distinct CDR3 sequences, 25% to 40% detected once. The V gene end was trimmed by 1 base and the J gene end by 2 bases; junction bases not matched to a gene: 12. CDR1 is SGHDN, CDR2 FVKESK, per germline. This CDR3 comprises 19 residues. The clonotype originates from a human donor in good health. The V call is TRBV14, the J call TRBJ2-1; 9 bases are a match to TRBD2. The sequencing input was CD4+ T cells, either the whole sample or a sorted fraction (not recorded which). The CDR3 here is CASSQGLGVAGATYNEQFF. CDR3 nucleotide sequence: TGTGCCAGCAGCCAAGGTTTGGGGGTAGCGGGAGCCACCTACAATGAGCAGTTCTTC.